The rows below give T cell receptor beta chains drawn from one sample of a study of shared clonotypes between healthy human individuals. TCRdb's table, derived via immunoSEQ multiplex PCR, lists solely in-frame clones and lacks some. This sample has some 2,400,000 clones, with more than 90% found just once. The sequenced sample was naive CD4+ T cells sorted from blood. The receptors derive from a man between 18 and 29 years old in good health. Each CDR3 is given with its conserved first and last residue. D genes are given only for firm matches. Not all rows give a size; the values are once, few, many and, for expanded clones, a class.

CASSLPLAVLKLHEQFF	TGTGCCAGCAGCTTACCCCTCGCAGTCTTAAAACTCCATGAGCAGTTCTTC	TRBV7-9	-	TRBJ2-1	17	-
CAWIGSRIYGYTF	TGTGCCTGGATTGGTAGCAGGATATATGGCTACACCTTC	TRBV30	-	TRBJ1-2	13	-
CASSPRTGANTGELFF	TGCGCCAGCAGCCCCCGGACAGGGGCGAACACCGGGGAGCTGTTTTTT	TRBV5-1	-	TRBJ2-2	16	TRBD1
CASSISGGFSYNEQFF	TGTGCCAGCAGCATTAGCGGGGGGTTTTCCTACAATGAGCAGTTCTTC	TRBV7-2	-	TRBJ2-1	16	TRBD2
CASRGDWTQYF	TGTGCCAGCCGGGGGGATTGGACCCAGTACTTC	TRBV6-5	-	TRBJ2-5	11	TRBD2
CASSPSRGQGAKRETQYF	TGTGCCAGCTCACCTTCGAGGGGACAGGGGGCGAAGAGAGAGACCCAGTACTTC	TRBV18	-	TRBJ2-5	18	TRBD1
CASSSDRGDYGYTF	TGTGCCAGCAGCTCGGACAGGGGGGACTATGGCTACACCTTC	TRBV9	-	TRBJ1-2	14	TRBD1
CASSWDFSPGELFF	TGTGCCAGCAGCTGGGACTTCAGTCCCGGGGAGCTGTTTTTT	TRBV6-5	-	TRBJ2-2	14	-
CASSYSGTFGNEQFF	TGTGCCAGCAGTTACTCGGGGACCTTTGGCAATGAGCAGTTCTTC	TRBV6-6	-	TRBJ2-1	15	-
CASSPEPGRRAGYTF	TGTGCCAGCAGCCCAGAGCCGGGCCGGCGAGCTGGCTACACCTTC	TRBV28	-	TRBJ1-2	15	-
CASSVTANTGELFF	TGTGCCAGTAGTGTGACAGCGAACACCGGGGAGCTGTTTTTT	TRBV19	-	TRBJ2-2	14	-
CATSNRDRGGDEQFF	TGTGCCACCAGTAACCGGGACAGGGGTGGCGATGAGCAGTTCTTC	TRBV15	-	TRBJ2-1	15	TRBD1
CASTAQGELFF	TGTGCCAGCACGGCACAGGGGGAGCTGTTTTTT	TRBV6-1	-	TRBJ2-2	11	-
CASSLGGKLQPQHF	TGTGCCAGCAGCCTAGGTGGGAAATTGCAGCCCCAGCATTTT	TRBV7-9	-	TRBJ1-5	14	-
CASGPTATSGNTIYF	TGTGCCAGCGGACCGACAGCAACCTCTGGAAACACCATATATTTT	TRBV4-2	-	TRBJ1-3	15	-
CASSLSGRWSYEQYF	TGTGCCAGCAGTTTATCGGGCAGGTGGAGCTACGAGCAGTACTTC	TRBV27	-	TRBJ2-7	15	-
CASSPGTGGEAFF	TGTGCCAGCAGCCCGGGGACAGGGGGTGAAGCTTTCTTT	TRBV7-9	-	TRBJ1-1	13	TRBD1
CASLTGQGSYEQYF	TGTGCCAGCCTAACGGGACAGGGGAGCTACGAGCAGTACTTC	TRBV28	-	TRBJ2-7	14	TRBD1
CASSQGGGSSEQYF	TGTGCCAGCAGCCAAGGGGGAGGCAGTAGCGAGCAGTACTTC	TRBV4-2	-	TRBJ2-7	14	-
CASSPTEQSPLHF	TGCGCCAGCAGCCCGACAGAGCAATCACCCCTCCACTTT	TRBV4-1	few	TRBJ1-6	13	-
CASSSGQGQGMNTEAFF	TGTGCCAGCAGTTCGGGACAGGGCCAAGGGATGAACACTGAAGCTTTCTTT	TRBV28	-	TRBJ1-1	17	TRBD1
CASSLDPGSSYNEQFF	TGTGCCAGCAGCTTAGACCCGGGGAGCTCCTACAATGAGCAGTTCTTC	TRBV11-2	-	TRBJ2-1	16	-
CASSFVGETQYF	TGTGCCAGCAGTTTCGTGGGGGAGACCCAGTACTTC	TRBV28	-	TRBJ2-5	12	-
CASRDDIHTQYF	TGCGCCAGCAGAGATGACATTCATACGCAGTATTTT	TRBV10-2	-	TRBJ2-3	12	-
CASSPPGTLSYEQYF	TGTGCCAGCAGCCCCCCCGGGACGCTTTCCTACGAGCAGTACTTC	TRBV5-4	-	TRBJ2-7	15	-
CASSLKAGATEAFF	TGTGCCAGCAGTTTAAAGGCGGGGGCGACTGAAGCTTTCTTT	TRBV27	few	TRBJ1-1	14	-
CASGLVLRGPSYEQYF	TGTGCTAGTGGTTTGGTACTACGGGGGCCGTCCTACGAGCAGTACTTC	TRBV12-5	-	TRBJ2-7	16	-
CASSDSRTGELNTGELFF	TGTGCCAGCAGTGACTCGAGGACAGGGGAGCTGAACACCGGGGAGCTGTTTTTT	TRBV6-4	once	TRBJ2-2	18	TRBD1
CATSRDLGTSDTKETQYF	TGTGCCACCAGCAGAGATCTTGGGACTAGCGATACGAAAGAGACCCAGTACTTC	TRBV15	-	TRBJ2-5	18	TRBD2
CASSDSGANTGELFF	TGTGCCAGCAGTGACTCGGGAGCGAACACCGGGGAGCTGTTTTTT	TRBV25-1	-	TRBJ2-2	15	-
CASSSQTGEFF	TGTGCCAGCAGCTCGCAGACAGGGGAGTTCTTC	TRBV5-4	-	TRBJ2-1	11	TRBD1
CASSPSASFYGYTF	TGTGCCAGCTCACCCTCGGCGTCCTTTTATGGCTACACCTTC	TRBV18	-	TRBJ1-2	14	-
CASTTGQGAAQPQHF	TGTGCCAGTACCACGGGACAGGGTGCTGCTCAGCCCCAGCATTTT	TRBV19	-	TRBJ1-5	15	TRBD1
CASSDGLERRSPLHF	TGTGCCAGCAGTGATGGTTTGGAGCGGAGATCACCCCTCCACTTT	TRBV2	-	TRBJ1-6	15	-
CASSPSPPRGGYTF	TGTGCCAGCAGCCCCTCCCCCCCGCGGGGGGGCTACACCTTC	TRBV28	-	TRBJ1-2	14	-
CASSLAQVPGPQYF	TGCGCCAGCAGCTTGGCCCAAGTGCCGGGACCGCAGTACTTC	TRBV5-1	-	TRBJ2-7	14	-
CASGSGESSYNEQFF	TGTGCCAGCGGCTCCGGGGAGAGCTCCTACAATGAGCAGTTCTTC	TRBV9	-	TRBJ2-1	15	-
CASRQESTDTQYF	TGTGCCAGCAGACAGGAGAGCACAGATACGCAGTATTTT	TRBV5-5	-	TRBJ2-3	13	-
CASSEVAGTSTDTQYF	TGCGCCAGCAGTGAAGTAGCGGGGACTAGCACAGATACGCAGTATTTT	TRBV10-2	-	TRBJ2-3	16	TRBD2
CSVLRQGNTGELFF	TGCAGCGTTCTTCGGCAGGGGAACACCGGGGAGCTGTTTTTT	TRBV29-1	-	TRBJ2-2	14	-
CASSWPRAGNTEAFF	TGTGCCAGCAGCTGGCCCCGGGCAGGGAACACTGAAGCTTTCTTT	TRBV5-4	-	TRBJ1-1	15	-
CASSRSATGNYGYTF	TGTGCCAGTAGTCGCTCCGCCACAGGCAACTATGGCTACACCTTC	TRBV19	-	TRBJ1-2	15	-
CASSHSGGDGETQYF	TGCGCCAGCAGCCATAGCGGGGGGGACGGAGAGACCCAGTACTTC	TRBV5-1	-	TRBJ2-5	15	TRBD2
CAISESVGVDQETQYF	TGTGCCATCAGTGAGTCGGTAGGGGTCGACCAAGAGACCCAGTACTTC	TRBV10-3	-	TRBJ2-5	16	-
CASSVAASGVKDTQYF	TGTGCCAGCAGCGTAGCCGCTAGCGGGGTCAAAGATACGCAGTATTTT	TRBV9	once	TRBJ2-3	16	TRBD2
CASSLGIDRDEFF	TGTGCCAGCAGCTTAGGGATTGACAGGGATGAGTTCTTC	TRBV7-2	few	TRBJ2-1	13	TRBD1
CASSLKYPGQGAFYGYTF	TGTGCCAGCAGCCTCAAATATCCGGGACAGGGGGCTTTCTATGGCTACACCTTC	TRBV13	-	TRBJ1-2	18	TRBD1
CSDRRRAPGYDEQFF	TGCAGCGACCGCCGCCGGGCCCCCGGCTACGATGAGCAGTTCTTC	TRBV29-1	-	TRBJ2-1	15	-
CASSSVRDWDYGYTF	TGCGCCAGCAGTTCCGTCCGGGACTGGGACTATGGCTACACCTTC	TRBV10-1	-	TRBJ1-2	15	-
CAWSAGTGGYEQYF	TGTGCCTGGAGTGCCGGGACAGGGGGCTACGAGCAGTACTTC	TRBV30	few	TRBJ2-7	14	TRBD1
CASSTRGQGSHEQYF	TGTGCCAGCAGCACTAGAGGACAGGGATCTCACGAGCAGTACTTC	TRBV5-4	-	TRBJ2-7	15	TRBD1
CATSRAQGGTVLSNQPQHF	TGTGCCACCAGCAGAGCCCAGGGGGGGACAGTTCTTAGCAATCAGCCCCAGCATTTT	TRBV15	-	TRBJ1-5	19	TRBD1